Reported below is one T cell receptor beta chain. Its antigen remains undetermined. The junction does not match germline at one end; this may be a read error. The germline V gene gives CDR1 as MDHEN and CDR2 as SYDVKM. The CDR3 starts with the cysteine, ends with the phenylalanine, and has 12 residues. Of all the DNA, just the CDR3 is kept, 36 bases in frame from base 1. The donors were around 39 Caucasian individuals from Russia, aged roughly 6 to 100 years, who were systemically healthy. Around 9.7 milliliters of peripheral blood were collected from each donor into EDTA-treated Vacutainer tubes. Ficoll-Paque density-gradient centrifugation was used to isolate PBMCs, with at least 6.5 million obtained per sample. Trizol reagent was used to extract total RNA from PBMCs, with at least 6 micrograms per sample. For every donor, an aliquot of PBMCs went through flow cytometry to measure the percentages of naive CD45RAhigh/CD27high T cells.

The data are from a study of blood T cells in healthy people across ages (dated by TCRdb to about 2015). Regarding the study in general: In model experiments, template switching captured about one uniquely barcoded TCR beta cDNA molecule for every two T cells. Age-related changes in TCR beta repertoire diversity were measured in the study by deep sequencing normalized with unique cDNA molecular identifiers. Donors were grouped into four age groups: young (average approximately 15 years), middle-aged (less than 40), aged (roughly 67) and long-lived (less than 85). To avoid experimental bias, donors of different ages were distributed randomly across sequencing lanes. For two donors (one aged 18 to 29 and one aged 80 or older), the study analyzed two additional independent replicas of 1 million unique cDNA reads from the same blood draw. Points the paper makes about the study in general: Compared with the aged group, the long-lived group had more naive CD4+ T cells, fewer expanded clones and increased TCR diversity, a pattern suggesting age selection. Estimates of total diversity based on one million sequenced T cells were regarded as lower bounds and as underestimates. As age increased, observed TCR beta diversity per million T cells dropped in a roughly linear way, and a significant reduction was already evident by age 40. Since profiling was done on bulk unsorted PBMCs, naive and antigen-experienced compartments could not be conclusively compared. The percentage of naive T cells measured by flow cytometry correlated strongly with observed TCR beta diversity. Because donor CMV infection status was unknown, age-related changes in expanded clonotypes were potentially confounded.

Receptors were amplified or captured by 5' RACE. The sequencer listed for this sample is Illumina HiSeq 2500. A second 7 to 11 cycle PCR used a sample-barcoded 5' primer and a J-beta primer mix. A template-switch 5' adaptor carrying 12 random nucleotides introduced a unique molecular identifier onto each TCR beta cDNA molecule. Each sample yielded at least 2.5 million CDR3-containing paired-end reads. The Mint cDNA synthesis kit, primed by a TRBC-specific oligonucleotide, was used to synthesize first-strand cDNA from all RNA. After uracil-DNA glycosylase treatment, a first 18-cycle PCR used universal primers M1SS and BC2_uni_R on all cDNA. On the study's bioinformatics: Each sample was normalized by randomly selecting 1 million high-quality reads, each carrying a distinct molecular identifier. Reads sharing molecular identifiers were discarded rather than binned into consensus sequences. CDR3 identification, clonotype clustering and error correction used MiTCR with a Q25 quality threshold and the strictest error-elimination algorithm. Lower-bound total TCR beta diversity was estimated with a nonparametric unseen species model using Euler transformation. TCRdb's own reprocessing of the public reads used fastp at Q25 and MiXCR and kept productive beta chains. CDR3 protein sequences are deduplicated, and each keeps its most common genes and DNA. For this entry, the V and J calls and clone size follow TCRdb and not the study's own pipeline. The sample table lists 980,000 or so distinct CDR3 sequences, roughly 48% of them with a count of one. About an eighth of the sample is in the top ten clones.

The receptor was derived from a man aged 30 to 45 in good health. Sequencing used blood. Here the chain combines TRBV28 and TRBJ2-3, with the D gene call left open. CDR3 loop: CASRLFGDTQYF. Here is the DNA: TGTGCCAGCAGGTTATTCGGAGATACGCAGTATTTT.